A selection of T cell receptor beta chains follows, all from one sample in a study of control samples from healthy donors and cancer patients. Data came from immunoSEQ multiplex PCR; TCRdb stores just in-frame clones and leaves some out. The profile shows about 150,000 clones, approximately 93% of them singletons. What was sequenced was blood. The source of these receptors is a man in his late teens or twenties in good health. CDR3s include the opening cysteine and the closing phenylalanine or tryptophan. A D gene is named only where the DNA matches it firmly. Clone size is given for some rows only: seen once, a few or many times, or a class if the clone is expanded.

v_call	d_call	clone_size	j_call	cdr3_nt	cdr3_aa
TRBV29-1	-	-	TRBJ1-1	TGCAGCGTTGAAGGGGGGATGGCTTTCTTT	CSVEGGMAFF
TRBV6-5	-	-	TRBJ1-5	TGTGCCAGCAGTAGGGGCCCTAGCAATCAGCCCCAGCATTTT	CASSRGPSNQPQHF
TRBV6-6	-	-	TRBJ1-4	TGTGCCAGCAGTTACATCCGGGAAACTAATGAAAAACTGTTTTTT	CASSYIRETNEKLFF
TRBV7-8	-	-	TRBJ2-1	TGTGCCAGCAGCTTAAAGGTCGGCGGGATTACTTACAATGAGCAGTTCTTC	CASSLKVGGITYNEQFF
TRBV6-5	-	-	TRBJ1-3	TGTGCCAGCAGCCCCCCCCGTGGGGTTGGAAACACCATATATTTT	CASSPPRGVGNTIYF
TRBV12-3/TRBV12-4	-	-	TRBJ1-2	TGTGCCAGCAGAAACCAGGTTAACTATGGCTACACCTTC	CASRNQVNYGYTF
TRBV28	-	-	TRBJ1-5	TGTGCCAGCAGTTTATTAATAACAGGTCCTAGCAATCAGCCCCAGCATTTT	CASSLLITGPSNQPQHF
TRBV5-1	-	-	TRBJ1-1	TGCGCCAGCAGTCCACACGAGGGAGAACCCGGGGGTAGAGTGAAGGGGGCTTTCTTT	CASSPHEGEPGGRVKGAFF
TRBV19	-	-	TRBJ2-1	TGTGCCAGCCTCTCTCCCGAAGCCCCTTACAATGAGCAGTTCTTC	CASLSPEAPYNEQFF
TRBV6-1	-	-	TRBJ2-3	TGTGCCAGCAGTGAACTAGAGCGGATCACAGATACGCAGTATTTT	CASSELERITDTQYF
TRBV5-1	-	-	TRBJ1-2	TGCGCCAGCAGTCAGGGCGAGGCTTATGGCTACACCTTC	CASSQGEAYGYTF
TRBV5-6	TRBD2	-	TRBJ2-3	TGTGCCAGCAGCCCCATGGGGGAGGGAATTGATACGCAGTATTTT	CASSPMGEGIDTQYF
TRBV6-5	-	once	TRBJ1-5	TGTGCCAGCAGTTACTCGAGGACAAGCAATCAGCCCCAGCATTTT	CASSYSRTSNQPQHF
TRBV30	-	once	TRBJ1-2	TGTGCCTGGAGTGCCCGGACAGTCAACTATGGCTACACCTTC	CAWSARTVNYGYTF
TRBV30	TRBD2	-	TRBJ2-7	TGTGCCTGGAGTGTCGGGAGGTACGAGCAGTACTTC	CAWSVGRYEQYF
TRBV6-2/TRBV6-3	-	once	TRBJ2-1	TGTGCCAGCAGTTACCCAGAACCCAATGAGCAGTTCTTC	CASSYPEPNEQFF
TRBV6-5	-	-	TRBJ1-6	TGTGCCAGCTCGAGGAGCTCCTATAATTCACCCCTCCACTTT	CASSRSSYNSPLHF
TRBV30	TRBD1	few	TRBJ1-5	TGTGCCTGGAGTCGTAGGACAGGGGACGATCAGCCCCAGCATTTT	CAWSRRTGDDQPQHF
TRBV30	-	-	TRBJ1-6	TGTGCCTGGAGTGAACAGACAGAGATCTCACCCCTCCACTTT	CAWSEQTEISPLHF
TRBV4-1	TRBD1	-	TRBJ1-1	TGCGCCAGCAGCCAAGGAATTGATGGACAGGGGAAAACTGAAGCTTTCTTT	CASSQGIDGQGKTEAFF
TRBV19	TRBD1	-	TRBJ1-1	TGTGCCAGTAGTATAGATCACACGGGACAGACTGAAGCTTTCTTT	CASSIDHTGQTEAFF
TRBV30	-	-	TRBJ2-1	TGTGCCTGGAGTGCTAGCGAAGGTGAGCAGTTCTTC	CAWSASEGEQFF
TRBV4-2	-	-	TRBJ2-1	TGTGCCAGCACCCTGGGTCCAGGGCGGGAGCAGTTCTTC	CASTLGPGREQFF
TRBV2	-	-	TRBJ2-1	TGTGCCCGCAGTGCAGAGGAGAACTACAATGAGCAGTTCTTC	CARSAEENYNEQFF
TRBV3-1/TRBV3-2	-	-	TRBJ1-2	TGTGCCAGCAGCCAAGGCCTAGCGGCGAACTATGGCTACACCTTC	CASSQGLAANYGYTF
TRBV9	-	-	TRBJ2-1	TGTGCCAGCAGCGTACTTAATGAGCAGTTCTTC	CASSVLNEQFF
TRBV28	-	-	TRBJ2-1	TGTGCCAGCAGTTTCGTGGGGGTCGAGGGGCAGTTCTTC	CASSFVGVEGQFF